This T cell receptor (beta chain) was obtained from a study of T cell changes during pregnancy in multiple sclerosis. The germline V gene encodes CDR1 ENHRY and CDR2 SYGVKD. Trimming at V came to 0 bases and at J to 7 bases, leaving 2 bases not matched to a gene. This CDR3 has 15 residues. Libraries were prepared by immunoSEQ multiplex PCR; TCRdb keeps only in-frame clonotypes and omits some of them. This sample carries around 39,000 clones, around 93% of them seen once, and the ten largest clones take about 0.45%. The input for sequencing was CD4+ T cells from peripheral blood mononuclear cells, taken in the third trimester of pregnancy. The genes are TRBV10-3 and TRBJ2-1, with TRBD2 matching 11 bases. The TCR was taken from a female donor in good health, enrolled as a control in a pregnancy study. The CDR3 DNA reads TGTGCCATCAGTGAGTCTAGCGGGGGGGTTAATGAGCAGTTCTTC. Translated: CAISESSGGVNEQFF.